The sequence of this TCR beta chain was determined in a study of cytomegalovirus exposure and HLA in healthy donors (dated by TCRdb to between 2016 and 2019). Looking at the study overall: An earlier analysis of roughly 500 of the donors reported about 250 Gb of sequence data and some 120 million unique TCR beta sequences from about 200 million T cells. In addition to the first cohort of several hundred subjects, a separate validation cohort of 120 different subjects was used. The study combined high-throughput TCR immunosequencing, statistical association of individual TCRs with disease status, and machine learning to predict cytomegalovirus infection status. A handful of DR-DQ haplotypes were handled as single units for association and clustering because linkage in the cohort was strong. The genetic ancestry cluster associated with self-reported Caucasian donors included about 84% of the 300 to 400 genotyped donors. Class I and class II HLA loci were covered by the typing at four-digit resolution. Typing coverage differed by locus: A, B, C, DRB1 and DQB1 were typed in roughly 620-630 donors, DQA1 in 522, DPA1 in 600 to 610, and DPB1 in just under 490. An early release covering over 500 HLA-typed donors comprised approximately 290 gigabases of sequencing data and roughly 85 million unique TCR sequences. Every repertoire in the discovery cohort had been generated on one and the same sequencing platform. Across some 400 genotyped donors of the cohort, an average of about 250,000 unique TCR beta nucleotide sequences per donor were sequenced, and roughly 18% of those sequences were non-productive. An earlier analysis of fewer than 750 of the donors used high-throughput TCR beta sequencing to judge whether each TCR beta V gene segment behaved as functional or pseudogenic. The study profiled the T cell repertoires of 500 to 800 subjects by immunosequencing and related them to cytomegalovirus serostatus. Genome-wide SNP genotypes for about 65% of the 666 donors were used in a later genetic analysis, which treated that subset as a discovery cohort. A later analysis re-analyzed previously published TCR beta repertoires from 660 or so donors and added high-resolution HLA genotyping to study TCR occurrence patterns. Rather than drawing on any new phenotypic data, the later analysis identified candidate immune exposures from TCR beta sequences and the way those sequences occurred across donors. The study aimed to test whether cataloging public T cell receptors could reveal signatures of past pathogen exposure. Donor age, sex, ethnicity and CMV serostatus were compiled together with the repertoire data. Summary of the overall study and its limitations: Most CMV-associated TCR beta chains appeared to be HLA-restricted in a later analysis, and the HLA associations seemed to be driven largely by CMV exposure. Because counts were too low, more than 15 rarely observed V segments, including chromosome 9 orphons, were left out of the earlier analysis of 500 to 650 of the donors. A group of highly shared sequence variants was considered likely to be a technical artifact of the sequencing pipeline. A later analysis associated 15,000 to 20,000 TCR beta sequences with specific HLA alleles at a false discovery rate of 0.05. Roughly uniform sequencing depth across donors was assumed in presence/absence analyses, although this assumption may not hold. The cohort was sequenced for TCR beta chains only, and without alpha or paired-chain data the features that could be detected were limited. In an earlier analysis of approximately 590 of the donors, most TCR beta V segments appeared in productive rearrangements about 87% or about 30% of the time, broadly matching IMGT annotations. A later analysis found that TCR association rates varied across HLA loci, with DRB1 alleles showing the most associated TCRs and HLA-C alleles the fewest. In a later analysis, HLA-associated TCR beta chains were found to be more clonally expanded and to have lower generation probabilities than equally common non-associated chains. In the study, 150 to 200 TCR beta chains were listed as associated with cytomegalovirus. A further reported finding was that TCR beta sequences accurately predicted the HLA-A and HLA-B alleles for most subjects in the first cohort. A later analysis reported that several top co-occurrence clusters appeared linked to parvovirus B19, influenza, CMV and Epstein-Barr virus. The classifier was reported to diagnose cytomegalovirus status with high specificity and sensitivity in both the original cohort and the validation cohort. While some public TCRs were present in many individuals, most TCR sequences turned up only very rarely across donors. Linkage disequilibrium might explain the correlated functional status among segregating V segments, but an unknown experimental factor could not be ruled out. A few of the identified cytomegalovirus-associated TCR beta chains were confirmed in vitro to be specific for cytomegalovirus antigens. The authors suggested that the approach could potentially be extended to other disease states and immunological phenotypes. Because some donors lacked HLA typing at each locus, the association tests relied only on the typed subset. A later genetic analysis associated a missense DCLRE1C variant with V-gene and J-gene trimming of TCR beta chains, and an independent cohort replicated the association. CMV serostatus was the only immune exposure information available for the cohort. According to a later genetic analysis, donors in an Asian-associated ancestry cluster had fewer N-insertions in productive TCRs than the approximately 650-donor mean. When HLA alleles, especially DR and DQ, strongly co-occurred, TCR associations were difficult to assign to individual alleles.

In total, approximately 700 healthy bone marrow donors made up the cohort. Cohort members were all nominally healthy when sampled, although unrecorded immune exposures were likely present. The donor was CMV seronegative and belonged to the group of 320 or so seronegative cohort members. Every donor gave a peripheral blood sample, and the peripheral blood mononuclear cells from that sample were used for TCR beta sequencing. The Qiagen DNeasy Blood Extraction Kit was used to extract genomic DNA from the blood cell samples. Note on this clone: This receptor's antigen is unknown. It has no much larger one-base neighbor in the sample; base qualities were not kept.

Libraries were made using the immunoSEQ multiplex PCR assay. A mixture of 60 forward primers for TCR Vbeta segments and 13 reverse primers for TCR Jbeta segments was used in the multiplex PCR. Amplification of the CDR3 region of rearranged TCR beta genes was performed with a multiplex PCR assay on genomic DNA. The Illumina HiSeq System was used to sequence the amplified TCR beta libraries as 87-base-pair reads. Per the source publication's procedure: A later analysis counted about 82 million unique TCR beta chains across the 550 to 750 repertoires, and about 10 million of these chains were shared by at least two donors. A nearest-neighbor algorithm error-corrected the raw reads and collapsed the reads into unique sequences, merging closely related sequences to remove PCR and sequencing errors. To assign V, D and J gene segments, CDR3 sequences were aligned to IMGT reference sequences. For a sequence to be retained, a match of at least six nucleotides to both a V gene segment and a J gene segment was required. A rearrangement was called productive if the CDR3 had no stop codons and remained in frame with V and J, and every other rearrangement was called non-productive. CDR3 was defined by IMGT convention, running from the second conserved V-encoded cysteine to the conserved J-encoded phenylalanine. In an earlier analysis of approximately 590 of the donors, sequences lacking an unambiguous match to a single V gene segment were excluded. An earlier analysis of 550 to 650 of the donors classified V segments as functional when productive rearrangements were above 56.7% and as segregating when the standard deviation between donors was above 5%. A statistical classification framework was developed to diagnose cytomegalovirus status using the catalog of TCR beta chain sequences. In a later analysis, V and J genes were assigned by comparing TCR nucleotide sequences against IMGT/GENE-DB human TR gene sequences. A later analysis assigned CDR3 sequences and most-parsimonious VDJ recombination scenarios with the TCRdist pipeline. In a later analysis, each TCR beta chain was defined by its CDR3 amino acid sequence together with its V-gene family, and reads without a unique V-gene family were excluded. To address suspected cross-contamination and a sequencing artifact, a later analysis removed roughly 580 highly shared, low-generation-probability nucleotide sequences. In a later analysis, a clonal expansion index for each public chain was calculated from normalized within-repertoire ranks of inferred template counts. Generation probabilities in a later analysis came from a VDJ recombination model fitted to out-of-frame rearrangements, and those results were checked against IGoR. In a later analysis, hypergeometric tests were used to score TCR-TCR, TCR-HLA and TCR-CMV co-occurrence, with a repertoire-size bias correction applied to TCR pairs. In a later analysis, false discovery rates were estimated by permuting HLA or CMV assignments 20 times. In a later analysis, co-occurring TCRs were grouped using DBSCAN, with TCRdist sequence similarity added in when clustering inside HLA-allele-positive subsets. For co-occurrence clustering, repertoires with fewer than 30,000 or more than 120,000 public chains were excluded, along with roughly 5 repertoires with anomalous nucleotide sharing. The immuneACCESS repertoire file appears here via TCRdb, limited to in-frame rearrangements. These files lack a portion of the clones; in checked studies, under half of the deficit traces to unresolved V genes, and the cause of the others is not known. V and J calls and clone size are as listed in that table; D and trimming were resolved from the DNA. The sample table records approximately 77,000 clones; 70% to 85% of these occur just once. The ten largest clones capture around 7% of the sample.

Sequencing was performed on PBMCs. The TCR sequence derives from a woman aged 40 to 50 in good health and CMV-seronegative.

The CDR3 reads as follows: CASKRDSSYEQYF. The sequenced DNA is TGTGCCAGCAAACGGGACAGTTCCTACGAGCAGTACTTC. The chain links TRBV11-2 with TRBJ2-7; a stretch of 7 junction bases matches TRBD1. Looking up the germline V gene yields CDR1 SGHAT and CDR2 FQNNGV. The CDR3 goes from the cysteine to the phenylalanine over 13 residues. The CDR3 DNA has 39 bases and is translated from base 1. Here V drops 7 bases and J drops 1 base, and the junction holds 4 bases not matched to any gene.